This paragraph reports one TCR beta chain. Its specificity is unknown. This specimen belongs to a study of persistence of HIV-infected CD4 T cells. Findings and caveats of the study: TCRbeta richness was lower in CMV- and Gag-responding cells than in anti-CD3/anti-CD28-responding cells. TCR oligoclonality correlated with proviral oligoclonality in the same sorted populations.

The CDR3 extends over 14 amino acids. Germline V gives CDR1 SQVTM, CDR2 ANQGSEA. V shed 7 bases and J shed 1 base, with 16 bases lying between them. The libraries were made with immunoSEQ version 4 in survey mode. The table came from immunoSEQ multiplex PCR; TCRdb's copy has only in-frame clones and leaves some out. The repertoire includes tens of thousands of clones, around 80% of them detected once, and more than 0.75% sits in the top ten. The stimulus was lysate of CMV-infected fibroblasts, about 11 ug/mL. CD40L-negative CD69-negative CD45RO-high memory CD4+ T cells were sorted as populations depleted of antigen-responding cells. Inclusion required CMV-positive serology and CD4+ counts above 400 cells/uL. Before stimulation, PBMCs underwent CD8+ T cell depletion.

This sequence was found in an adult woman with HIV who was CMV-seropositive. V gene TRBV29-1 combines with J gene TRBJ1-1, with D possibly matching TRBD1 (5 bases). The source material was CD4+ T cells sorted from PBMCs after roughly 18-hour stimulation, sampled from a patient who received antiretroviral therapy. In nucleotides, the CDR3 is TGCAGCGGATACAAACAGGCCACGAACACTGAAGCTTTCTTT. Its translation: CSGYKQATNTEAFF.